The 9 T cell receptor beta chains below all came from one sample that was sequenced in a study of Graves' ophthalmopathy and Graves' hyperthyroidism. RNA transcripts yielded amplified TCR beta CDR3 regions. First-round RT-PCR used HTBI primers; second-round multiplex PCR followed. Each CDR3 protein gets one entry after TCRdb re-called the multiplex PCR reads with MiXCR. The table records approximately 640,000 distinct CDR3 sequences, under 50% of them present only once. The sample taken for sequencing was peripheral blood. These receptors originate from an adult man with Graves' ophthalmopathy.

This clonotype showed up just a few times. The chain carries TRBV5-6 and TRBJ1-2; 8 bases are a match to TRBD1. Looked up from germline, CDR1 is SGHDT and CDR2 is YYEEEE. V gave up 5 bases and J gave up 6 bases; unmatched junction bases: 12. The CDR3 extends over 15 amino acids. CDR3 sequence reads: CASRDRGLQVHGYTF. CDR3 DNA: TGTGCCAGCAGAGACAGGGGACTTCAGGTGCATGGCTACACCTTC.

This clonotype was recorded at least ten times. This chain connects TRBV2 to TRBJ2-2; TRBD1 matches 9 bases. This CDR3 spans 14 amino acids. The germline V gene has CDR1 SNHLY and CDR2 FYNNEI. V was clipped by 10 bases and J by 4 bases; unmatched bases: 7. Here the CDR3 DNA reads TGTGCCACCTCGGGACAGGGCTTCACCGGGGAGCTGTTTTTT. Encoded protein: CATSGQGFTGELFF.

The V and J genes are TRBV10-3 and TRBJ1-5; D is perhaps TRBD1 (5 bases). The V end was cut by 4 bases, the J end by 5 bases, with 24 bases between. CDR3 size: 18 residues. In germline, CDR1 is ENHRY, CDR2 SYGVKD. The DNA of the CDR3 is TGTGCCATCAGTGGGGATAGCGGGCAGGCAAAGGGGCATCAGCCCCAGCATTTT. It specifies CAISGDSGQAKGHQPQHF.

The gene calls are TRBV7-9 and TRBJ2-6, with TRBD1 matching 7 bases. The CDR3 is made up of 15 amino acids. Germline V CDR1 and CDR2: SEHNR, FQNEAQ (reference sequence). The trim removed 6 bases at V and 2 bases at J, leaving 4 bases unmatched. The CDR3 spells CASRPQGAGANVLTF. The CDR3, as DNA: TGTGCCAGCAGGCCGCAGGGGGCTGGGGCCAACGTCCTGACTTTC.

This clonotype occurred many times. The gene calls are TRBV7-9 and TRBJ1-1, with 7 bases matching TRBD1. The CDR3 is 14 residues long. J gave up 5 bases and V 5 bases, and 8 bases lay outside the gene matches. Germline V gene data show CDR1 as SEHNR and CDR2 as FQNEAQ (reference sequence). CDR3 in DNA: TGTGCCAGCAGCCCCGGGACAGCCGAAACTGAAGCTTTCTTT. Translated: CASSPGTAETEAFF.

This chain joins TRBV30 and TRBJ2-7; D remains unclear. Trimming cost V 0 bases and J 4 bases, with 4 bases left between them. Germline V gene data show CDR1 as GTSNPN and CDR2 as SVGIG (reference sequence). The CDR3 loop spans 11 amino acids. CDR3 nucleotides: TGTGCCTGGAGTGTAGGGTACGAGCAGTACTTC. It codes for CAWSVGYEQYF.

The chain recombines TRBV7-9 with TRBJ2-7, with 8 bases aligning to TRBD2. The germline V gene encodes CDR1 SEHNR and CDR2 FQNEAQ (reference sequence). Trimming took 2 bases from V and 5 from J; bases not matched to a gene: 17. The CDR3 has 18 amino acids. The CDR3 is CASSLSGGGSGSRHEQYF. Written as DNA, the CDR3 is TGTGCCAGCAGCTTATCGGGGGGGGGGAGCGGGAGTCGCCACGAGCAGTACTTC. The full variable domain, its missing parts supplied by reference TRBV7-9 and TRBJ2-7, is DTGVSQNPRHKITKRGQNVTFRCDPISEHNRLYWYRQTLGQGPEFLTYFQNEAQLEKSRLLSDRFSAERPKGSFSTLEIQRTEQGDSAMYLCASSLSGGGSGSRHEQYFGPGTRLTVT.

The V gene is TRBV12-3 or TRBV12-4, the J gene TRBJ2-2; TRBD2 aligns across 9 bases. J lost 4 bases, V lost 2 bases, and 5 bases had no gene match. This CDR3 contains 16 residues. This CDR3 reads CASSLFASGITGELFF. CDR3 in DNA: TGTGCCAGCAGTTTATTTGCTAGCGGGATCACCGGGGAGCTGTTTTTT.

The chain is built from TRBV2 and TRBJ1-2; weak D call: TRBD1 (5 bases). Germline lookup yields CDR1 SNHLY and CDR2 FYNNEI. The V gene lost 1 base and the J gene lost 11 bases, with 5 bases spanning the gap. The CDR3 totals 10 residues. In DNA form, the CDR3 reads TGTGCCAGCAGTGAAGGGGGGTACACCTTC. It yields the protein CASSEGGYTF.